There are many counts of the clone carrying this T cell receptor beta chain. The data derive from a study of T cells in Graves' hyperthyroidism and ophthalmopathy. Using RNA transcripts as the source, TCR beta CDR3 regions were amplified. The TCR CDR3 was amplified in a first-round RT-PCR using the HTBI primer set. TCRdb passed the multiplex PCR reads through MiXCR, listing each CDR3 protein once. Among about 210,000 distinct CDR3 sequences listed, more than 15% were seen once. Each patient was aged 18 to 65 and had newly diagnosed hyperthyroidism of under 2 months' duration. The diagnostic basis comprised clinical symptoms, serum thyroxine and TRAb, thyroid ultrasound and orbital computed tomography. This sample holds PBMCs from 8.5 to 10 ml fresh peripheral blood. With V trimmed by 2 bases and J by 6 bases, 11 bases remained unmatched. The CDR3 contains 17 residues. The germline V gene has CDR1 LGHDT and CDR2 YNNKEL (reference sequence).

The TCR sequence derives from a man in his fifties with Graves' hyperthyroidism. The specimen sequenced was blood. This chain connects TRBV3-1 to TRBJ2-1, with TRBD1 matching 9 bases. The CDR3 DNA reads TGTGCCAGCAGCCAAAACGAAGTAGGGACAGGGAGCAATGAGCAGTTCTTC. Translating gives CASSQNEVGTGSNEQFF.